The 10 T cell receptor beta chains below all came from one sample that was sequenced in a study of siplizumab effects on memory and regulatory T cells. The table came from immunoSEQ multiplex PCR; TCRdb's copy has only in-frame clones and leaves some out. Counted here are 75,000 to 95,000 clones, 70% to 90% occurring once; the ten biggest clones make up roughly 14%. Material: CD4+ T cells sorted from blood. The receptors originated from a human donor in good health.

This rearrangement joins TRBV7-9 to TRBJ1-1, with unresolved D. The CDR3 totals 13 residues. Germline loops: CDR1 SEHNR, CDR2 FQNEAQ (reference sequence). The V end was cut by 5 bases, the J end by 1 base, with 8 bases between. DNA of the CDR3: TGTGCCAGCAGCGCCCGTGGGAACACTGAAGCTTTCTTT. Translated: CASSARGNTEAFF.

The rearrangement uses TRBV7-9 and TRBJ2-7, with 8 positions matching TRBD1. Germline V gives CDR1 SEHNR, CDR2 FQNEAQ (reference sequence). The CDR3 totals 14 residues. V lost 2 bases to trimming and J lost 3 bases; unmatched junction nucleotides: 3. The CDR3 region is CASSLTGGNYEQYF. The CDR3 DNA is TGTGCCAGCAGCTTAACAGGGGGAAACTACGAGCAGTACTTC.

V is TRBV5-5 and J is TRBJ2-2; no clear D. Trimming shortened V by 3 bases and J by 3 bases, and 12 bases separated the two germline ends. The CDR3 extends over 15 amino acids. The V gene's germline CDR1 is SGHKS and CDR2 YYEKEE (reference sequence). The CDR3 DNA reads TGTGCCAGCAGCTCACTCTGGTGGGACACCGGGGAGCTGTTTTTT. Encoded protein: CASSSLWWDTGELFF.

This clone was observed once. The chain recombines TRBV12-5 with TRBJ2-4, with 15 positions matching TRBD2. CDR3 length equals 20 residues. V was clipped by 1 base and J by 0 bases; unmatched bases: 7. Germline-derived CDR1 and CDR2 are LGHNT and FRNRAP. The CDR3 nucleotides are TGTGCTAGTGGTTTGGATACCCGGACTAGCGGGAGGGTAGCCAAAAACATTCAGTACTTC. It specifies CASGLDTRTSGRVAKNIQYF.

The chain joins TRBV7-9 to TRBJ2-1, with 13 positions matching TRBD2. The CDR3 spans 16 residues. Germline CDR1 SEHNR, CDR2 FQNEAQ (reference sequence). V lost 5 bases, J lost 8 bases, and 9 bases stayed unmatched. For the CDR3, the DNA is TGTGCCAGCAGCGAGGTGAGACTAGCGGGAGGTCATGAGCAGTTCTTC. This translates into CASSEVRLAGGHEQFF. Variable domain in full (rest from reference TRBV7-9 and TRBJ2-1): DTGVSQNPRHKITKRGQNVTFRCDPISEHNRLYWYRQTLGQGPEFLTYFQNEAQLEKSRLLSDRFSAERPKGSFSTLEIQRTEQGDSAMYLCASSEVRLAGGHEQFFGPGTRLTVL.

The chain joins TRBV6-5 to TRBJ1-5; tentative D call: TRBD1 (5 bases). The CDR3 is 15 residues long. Germline V gene data show CDR1 as MNHEY and CDR2 as SVGAGI. The V and J ends lost 8 bases and 0 bases respectively, with 14 bases between them. This chain's CDR3 is CASGATADSNQPQHF. Here the CDR3 DNA reads TGTGCCAGCGGTGCGACAGCTGATAGCAATCAGCCCCAGCATTTT.

A note on this clone: Other nucleotide sequences in the sample specify the same CDR3. The CDR3: CAISDRGGRELYEQYF. The DNA for the CDR3 is TGTGCCATCAGTGACAGGGGGGGGCGGGAGCTCTACGAGCAGTACTTC. The V and J genes are TRBV10-3 and TRBJ2-7; the D gene could be TRBD1 or TRBD2 (7 bases each). Germline V gene data show CDR1 as ENHRY and CDR2 as SYGVKD. The CDR3 has 16 residues. V was cut by 3 bases and J by 3 bases, with 18 bases left in between.

This chain uses TRBV7-3 with TRBJ2-2, with D possibly TRBD2 on 6 matching bases. Germline V CDR1 and CDR2: SGHTA, FQGTGA. The CDR3 has 16 amino acids. Trimming took 6 bases from V and 0 from J, leaving 14 bases between them. CDR3 DNA sequence: TGTGCCAGCAGTTGGGAGGCTACCTCGAACACCGGGGAGCTGTTTTTT. Translation gives CASSWEATSNTGELFF.

The chain combines TRBV19 with TRBJ2-2; D uncertain. Germline CDR1 reads LNHDA; CDR2 reads SQIVND (reference sequence). CDR3 length equals 14 residues. Trimming took off 6 bases at V and 0 bases at J, with 8 bases between the two ends. The CDR3 coding sequence is TGTGCCAGTAGGAAAGACCCGAACACCGGGGAGCTGTTTTTT. Translated: CASRKDPNTGELFF.

This chain joins TRBV7-2 and TRBJ2-3; 8 bases map to TRBD1. Germline trimming cut 5 bases from V and 8 bases from J; bases unmatched to any gene: 6. Germline V gene sequence: CDR1 SGHTA, CDR2 FQGNSA. The CDR3 sequence is 13 residues long. The CDR3 nucleotides read TGTGCCAGCAGCCAGGGGGCGGTAGTTACGCAGTATTTT. Translation: CASSQGAVVTQYF.